The 26 T cell receptor beta chains listed next were all sequenced from one sample in a study of shared clonotypes between healthy human individuals. TCRdb keeps only in-frame clones here, not all; method: immunoSEQ multiplex PCR. The table records 550,000 to 800,000 clones, approximately 74% of them present only once. The source material was memory CD4+ T cells sorted from blood. Subset described: CD45RA-negative fraction. The receptors stem from a young woman in good health.

The chain carries TRBV7-3 and TRBJ1-2, with D perhaps matching TRBD1 (5 bases). Germline assignment: CDR1 SGHTA and CDR2 FQGTGA. This CDR3 comprises 15 residues. V lost 1 base and J 8 bases, leaving 17 bases between the germline ends. This CDR3 is CASSLNPGGTAGYTF. The CDR3 DNA sequence: TGTGCCAGCAGCTTAAACCCGGGCGGGACTGCCGGCTACACCTTC. Combining the CDR3 with reference TRBV7-3 and TRBJ1-2 gives the whole variable domain GAGVSQTPSNKVTEKGKYVELRCDPISGHTALYWYRQSLGQGPEFLIYFQGTGAADDSGLPNDRFFAVRPEGSVSTLKIQRTERGDSAVYLCASSLNPGGTAGYTFGSGTRLTVV.

This chain links TRBV7-9 with TRBJ2-2, with D tentatively TRBD1 (6 bases). Germline loops: CDR1 SEHNR, CDR2 FQNEAQ (reference sequence). The CDR3 has 15 residues. The V end was cut by 6 bases, the J end by 6 bases, with 17 bases between. For the CDR3, the DNA is TGTGCCAGCAGTCGACGGCAGGGGATTTCCGGGGAGCTGTTTTTT. Encoded protein: CASSRRQGISGELFF.

The chain is built from TRBV7-8 and TRBJ2-3, with D unresolved. Germline V gives CDR1 SGHVS, CDR2 FQNEAQ. Trimming removed 7 bases at V and 6 bases at J, with 14 bases between. This CDR3 spans 13 amino acids. CDR3 loop: CASIKGHGDTQYF. The CDR3 coding sequence is TGTGCCAGCATAAAGGGCCATGGTGATACGCAGTATTTT.

The V gene is TRBV10-3, the J gene TRBJ2-1; D perhaps matches TRBD2 (5 bases). Germline V gene sequence: CDR1 ENHRY, CDR2 SYGVKD. This CDR3 spans 18 amino acids. Deletions cut 0 bases from V and 0 bases from J, with 15 bases between. The chain's CDR3 is CAISESGLRGFSYNEQFF. The CDR3 DNA reads TGTGCCATCAGTGAGTCGGGCCTCCGCGGGTTCTCCTACAATGAGCAGTTCTTC.

On this clone itself: This sample includes further DNA sequences coding for the same CDR3. This chain uses TRBV18 with TRBJ2-7; a possible D gene is TRBD2 (7 bases). Trimming removed 2 bases from V and 3 bases from J, with 11 bases in between. The CDR3 has 14 amino acids. Per germline, CDR1 KGHSH and CDR2 LQKENI. CDR3 bases: TGTGCCAGCTCACCAACGGGGGGCAACTACGAGCAGTACTTC. Protein sequence: CASSPTGGNYEQYF.

The chain employs TRBV28 and TRBJ1-2; 9 bases are shared with TRBD1. Germline CDR1 reads MDHEN; CDR2 reads SYDVKM. Trimming cost V 4 bases and J 3 bases; bases outside gene matches: 6. The CDR3 spans 15 residues. The DNA for the CDR3 is TGTGCCAGCAGTTCGGGACAGGGCGTTTACTATGGCTACACCTTC. Its protein product is CASSSGQGVYYGYTF.

This clone was recorded a few times. This chain uses TRBV11-1 with TRBJ2-1; no firm D call. The CDR3 spans 17 residues. Germline V gene lookup returns CDR1 SGHAT and CDR2 FQDESV (reference sequence). Trimming took off 2 bases at V and 0 bases at J, with 14 bases between the two ends. The CDR3 here is CASSLLALGSSYNEQFF. As DNA, the CDR3 is TGTGCCAGCAGCTTATTGGCGCTCGGCAGCTCCTACAATGAGCAGTTCTTC.

The chain recombines TRBV28 with TRBJ2-7, with D tentatively TRBD2 (5 bases). Trimming cost V 5 bases and J 0 bases, with 14 bases left between them. This CDR3 region has 15 residues. Germline CDR1 and CDR2: MDHEN and SYDVKM. This chain's CDR3 is CASSAIGGSSYEQYF. The CDR3 DNA reads as TGTGCCAGCAGTGCCATAGGAGGCAGCTCCTACGAGCAGTACTTC.

V gene TRBV25-1 combines with J gene TRBJ2-7, with 8 bases that match TRBD1. With 5 bases clipped from V and 2 bases from J, the junction kept 5 bases outside the gene matches. CDR1 MGHDK and CDR2 SYGVNS come from the germline V gene. The CDR3 covers 14 residues. In DNA, the CDR3 is TGTGCCAGCAGTAGATCGACAGGGGCCTACGAGCAGTACTTC. Protein sequence: CASSRSTGAYEQYF.

The rearrangement uses TRBV5-1 and TRBJ1-1; D is undetermined. CDR3 length: 14 amino acids. V was pared by 5 bases and J by 9 bases, with 20 bases between. The germline gives CDR1 SGHRS, CDR2 YFSETQ. This chain's CDR3 is CASRQLAINEQAFF. In DNA form, the CDR3 reads TGCGCCAGCAGGCAATTAGCCATTAATGAACAAGCTTTCTTT.

The chain combines TRBV27 with TRBJ2-7; 8 nucleotides line up with TRBD2. The CDR3 runs to 15 residues. V lost 4 bases to trimming and J lost 2 bases; unmatched junction nucleotides: 7. Germline V gene lookup returns CDR1 MNHEY and CDR2 SMNVEV (reference sequence). The CDR3 DNA reads as TGTGCCAGCAGTTCACTAGCGGCCGGTACCTACGAGCAGTACTTC. Translated: CASSSLAAGTYEQYF.

The chain has TRBV4-2 and TRBJ2-7; 8 nucleotides line up with TRBD2. There are 16 residues in the CDR3. CDR1 is LGHNA, CDR2 YNFKEQ, per germline. With 0 bases clipped from V and 5 bases from J, the junction kept 9 bases outside the gene matches. DNA for the CDR3: TGTGCCAGCAGCCAAGAGATTGCGGGAGGCGTCCACGAGCAGTACTTC. Translation gives CASSQEIAGGVHEQYF.

The chain joins TRBV6-1 to TRBJ2-3, with a tentative D call TRBD2 (5 bases). V shed 3 bases and J shed 5 bases, with 15 bases lying between them. The CDR3 is 15 amino acids. Germline V gene data show CDR1 as MNHNS and CDR2 as SASEGT. CDR3 DNA: TGTGCCAGCAGTGATGAGGGAATTCCTGGAGATACGCAGTATTTT. Translating it yields CASSDEGIPGDTQYF.

The genes are TRBV5-1 and TRBJ2-5; D gene uncertain. The germline V and J ends were trimmed by 3 bases and 2 bases, with 11 bases remaining between them. CDR3 size: 14 residues. The germline V gene encodes CDR1 SGHRS and CDR2 YFSETQ. In DNA, the CDR3 is TGCGCCAGCAGCTCGGCGTCATATCAAGAGACCCAGTACTTC. This translates into CASSSASYQETQYF.

The chain links TRBV5-1 to TRBJ2-2; TRBD1 aligns across 8 bases. The ends lost 4 bases at V and 3 bases at J; junction bases unmatched: 5. The CDR3 contains 15 residues. CDR1 SGHRS and CDR2 YFSETQ come from the germline V gene. The DNA for the CDR3 is TGCGCCAGCAGCCGGGACAGGTCGGACACCGGGGAGCTGTTTTTT. This encodes CASSRDRSDTGELFF.

V usage is TRBV28 and J usage is TRBJ1-2; tentatively, D is TRBD1 (5 bases). CDR1 is MDHEN, CDR2 SYDVKM, per germline. V was trimmed by 7 bases and J by 3 bases, leaving 15 bases between them. The CDR3 is made up of 14 amino acids. DNA of the CDR3: TGTGCCAGCAACCCCGGGGGGAGGGACTATGGCTACACCTTC. It translates to CASNPGGRDYGYTF.

A word on this clone: The sample holds other DNA sequences that translate to the same CDR3. The genes are TRBV7-3 and TRBJ1-1; no clear D gene. The CDR3 totals 13 residues. Trimming cost V 2 bases and J 0 bases, with 4 bases left between them. The germline V gene has CDR1 SGHTA and CDR2 FQGTGA. The CDR3 sequence is CASSLQMNTEAFF. The DNA of the CDR3 is TGTGCCAGCAGCTTACAGATGAACACTGAAGCTTTCTTT.

The chain couples TRBV12-5 to TRBJ2-7, with 8 bases fitting TRBD1. The CDR3 has 17 residues. CDR1 is LGHNT and CDR2 is FRNRAP in the germline V gene. V lost 3 bases, J lost 2 bases, and 12 bases stayed unmatched. The CDR3 spells CASGFDPGTGGTYEQYF. For the CDR3, the DNA is TGTGCTAGTGGTTTCGACCCTGGGACAGGTGGGACCTACGAGCAGTACTTC.

This chain uses TRBV30 with TRBJ2-1, with 7 bases fitting TRBD2. CDR1 GTSNPN and CDR2 SVGIG come from the germline V gene (reference sequence). CDR3 length equals 14 residues. The trim removed 5 bases at V and 5 bases at J, leaving 9 bases unmatched. The CDR3 bases are TGTGCCTGGCGCCCGGGGACTAACAACAATGAGCAGTTCTTC. This codes for CAWRPGTNNNEQFF.

This sequence joins TRBV28 and TRBJ1-6, with D unclear. CDR1 and CDR2 from the germline V gene are MDHEN and SYDVKM. The CDR3 length is 15 residues. The V and J ends lost 3 bases and 9 bases respectively, with 15 bases between them. The CDR3 nucleotides are TGTGCCAGCAGTTTGTCCATGGGCGAGAGTTCACCCCTCCACTTT. Encoded protein: CASSLSMGESSPLHF.

This rearrangement joins TRBV5-1 to TRBJ2-1; 7 positions agree with TRBD2. The germline V gene has CDR1 SGHRS and CDR2 YFSETQ. The trim removed 3 bases at V and 5 bases at J, leaving 5 bases unmatched. The CDR3 runs 14 residues. This chain's CDR3 is CASSSSGAHNEQFF. The CDR3 nucleotides read TGCGCCAGCAGCTCAAGCGGGGCACACAATGAGCAGTTCTTC.

The chain joins TRBV9 to TRBJ2-7; 11 bases agree with TRBD2. The germline V gene has CDR1 SGDLS and CDR2 YYNGEE. Germline trimming cut 3 bases from V and 5 bases from J; bases unmatched to any gene: 10. There are 16 residues in the CDR3. The CDR3 loop reads CASSDYGTSGLDEQYF. In DNA, the CDR3 is TGTGCCAGCAGCGACTACGGGACTAGCGGTCTCGACGAGCAGTACTTC. Full variable domain (rest looked up from reference TRBV9 and TRBJ2-7): DSGVTQTPKHLITATGQRVTLRCSPRSGDLSVYWYQQSLDQGLQFLIQYYNGEERAKGNILERFSAQQFPDLHSELNLSSLELGDSALYFCASSDYGTSGLDEQYFGPGTRLTVT.

The V call is TRBV27, the J call TRBJ2-1; D remains unclear. Germline V gene data show CDR1 as MNHEY and CDR2 as SMNVEV (reference sequence). This CDR3 is built from 13 residues. Trimming cost V 3 bases and J 9 bases, with 12 bases left between them. CDR3 loop: CASSFRMSAEQFF. The DNA for the CDR3 is TGTGCCAGCAGTTTTCGCATGAGCGCTGAGCAGTTCTTC.

This clone was recorded only once. V is TRBV29-1 and J is TRBJ1-2; D may be TRBD1 (6 bases). Per the germline V gene, CDR1 is SQVTM and CDR2 is ANQGSEA. Trimming cost V 4 bases and J 2 bases, with 11 bases left between them. The CDR3 totals 13 residues. CDR3 sequence: CSVAGAPNYGYTF. As DNA, the CDR3 is TGCAGCGTTGCAGGGGCCCCAAACTATGGCTACACCTTC.

Only one count was recorded for this clone. The chain uses TRBV30 and TRBJ1-4, with D possibly TRBD1 on 5 matching bases. V was shortened by 2 bases and J by 7 bases, with 14 bases between the two germline ends. The CDR3 is 14 residues long. Germline values: CDR1 GTSNPN, CDR2 SVGIG (reference sequence). This CDR3 is CAWSKGARFEKLFF. The CDR3 nucleotides are TGTGCCTGGAGTAAAGGGGCGCGTTTTGAAAAACTGTTTTTT. Variable domain in full (rest from reference TRBV30 and TRBJ1-4): SQTIHQWPATLVQPVGSPLSLECTVEGTSNPNLYWYRQAAGRGLQLLFYSVGIGQISSEVPQNLSASRPQDRQFILSSKKLLLSDSGFYLCAWSKGARFEKLFFGSGTQLSVL.

The chain couples TRBV28 to TRBJ2-6; D gene uncertain. Germline assignment: CDR1 MDHEN and CDR2 SYDVKM. The V and J ends lost 5 bases and 0 bases respectively, with 14 bases between them. The CDR3 runs to 17 residues. In DNA, the CDR3 is TGTGCCAGCAGTCCCCTGGTGGCCGACTCTGGGGCCAACGTCCTGACTTTC. Protein sequence: CASSPLVADSGANVLTF.